The 17 T cell receptor beta chains given below trace back to one sample, sequenced in a study of CD8+CD57+ T cells in acquired aplastic anemia. Researchers used genomic DNA as the template to profile TCR beta VDJ and CDR3. TCRdb itself ran the reads through MiXCR, one entry per CDR3 protein. The repertoire holds approximately 170,000 distinct CDR3 sequences, with around half as singletons. Patients included in sequencing had previously demonstrated CD8+CD57+ cell expansion by flow cytometry. The specimen was sorted CD4+, CD8+, or CD8+CD57+ T cells (not recorded which) from PBMCs. These receptors all come from a human donor with aplastic anemia.

There are many counts of this clonotype. V gene TRBV6-2 or TRBV6-3 combines with J gene TRBJ1-1; no clear D. V gave up 0 bases and J gave up 1 base, with 6 bases separating them. This CDR3 is built from 14 residues. From germline, CDR1 is MNHEY and CDR2 SVGEGT. The DNA for the CDR3 is TGTGCCAGCAGTTACTCCGGGGAGAACACTGAAGCTTTCTTT. Protein: CASSYSGENTEAFF.

The rearrangement joins TRBV2 to TRBJ1-2, with D perhaps matching TRBD1 (6 bases). Trimming took off 0 bases at V and 8 bases at J, with 10 bases between the two ends. Germline CDR1 SNHLY, CDR2 FYNNEI. This CDR3 comprises 13 residues. This chain's CDR3 is CASSEAEGVGYTF. In DNA form, the CDR3 reads TGTGCCAGCAGTGAAGCGGAGGGGGTCGGCTACACCTTC.

The V gene is TRBV12-3 or TRBV12-4, the J gene TRBJ1-2, with 7 bases aligning to TRBD1. This CDR3 comprises 16 residues. Trimming removed 2 bases from V and 4 bases from J; junction bases left unmatched: 10. The CDR3 loop is CASSLMTGTPIYGYTF. The CDR3, as DNA: TGTGCCAGCAGTTTAATGACAGGGACCCCGATCTATGGCTACACCTTC.

The chain recombines TRBV15 with TRBJ1-6; D not resolved. The V and J ends lost 1 base and 8 bases respectively, with 6 bases between them. The germline gives CDR1 LNHNV, CDR2 YYDKDF (reference sequence). CDR3 length: 13 amino acids. This CDR3 reads CATSRAADSPLHF. CDR3 sequence (DNA): TGTGCCACCAGCAGAGCGGCTGATTCACCCCTCCACTTT.

The rearrangement links TRBV27 to TRBJ2-5; D gene ambiguous. CDR1 MNHEY and CDR2 SMNVEV come from the germline V gene (reference sequence). V lost 6 bases, J lost 0 bases, and 11 bases lay in between. The CDR3 totals 14 residues. CDR3 loop: CASRHQPYQETQYF. In DNA form, the CDR3 reads TGTGCCAGCAGACATCAACCGTACCAAGAGACCCAGTACTTC.

V gene TRBV10-3 combines with J gene TRBJ2-3; 8 nucleotides align to TRBD2. The V gene's germline CDR1 is ENHRY and CDR2 SYGVKD. Germline trimming cut 8 bases from V and 2 bases from J; bases unmatched to any gene: 3. CDR3 length: 13 amino acids. As DNA, the CDR3 is TGTGCCATCGCGGGGGGCAACACAGATACGCAGTATTTT. Translating gives CAIAGGNTDTQYF.

The sample holds a few counts of this clonotype. At one end the junction does not follow the germline gene, possibly because of a read error. This chain joins TRBV5-3 and TRBJ2-3; TRBD1 matches 10 bases. TRBV5-3 is designated an ORF whose function remains uncertain. This CDR3 has 14 residues. In DNA form, the CDR3 reads TGTGCCAGTAGCTCGGACAGGGGGACAGATACGCAGTATTTT. As protein: CASSSDRGTDTQYF.

The chain combines TRBV7-2 with TRBJ1-5; the D gene is possibly TRBD1 (5 bases). V was clipped by 6 bases and J by 4 bases, with 10 bases between them. The CDR3 length is 13 residues. Germline CDR1 SGHTA, CDR2 FQGNSA. CDR3 residues: CASRQQGNQPQHF. The CDR3 DNA sequence: TGTGCCAGCAGACAGCAGGGTAATCAGCCCCAGCATTTT.

This clonotype was picked up a small number of times. The rearrangement links TRBV24-1 to TRBJ1-2, with a possible D match to TRBD1 (6 bases). V was cut by 3 bases and J by 0 bases, with 7 bases left in between. The V gene's germline CDR1 is KGHDR and CDR2 SFDVKD. This CDR3 has 14 residues. The CDR3 is CATSDGQTNYGYTF. In nucleotides, the CDR3 is TGTGCCACCAGTGATGGACAGACTAACTATGGCTACACCTTC.

This clonotype was detected a few times. A clone one base away is much larger, so this may be a read error. This chain connects TRBV4-1 to TRBJ1-1; no firm D call. CDR3 length equals 14 residues. The V gene's germline CDR1 is MGHRA and CDR2 YSYEKL. Trimming took off 6 bases at V and 1 base at J, with 12 bases between the two ends. CDR3 sequence (DNA): TGCGCCAGCAGGCCAGGACGGTGGAACACTGAAGCTTTCTTT. Its protein product is CASRPGRWNTEAFF.

For this clonotype: Germline and junction disagree at one end, which may indicate a read error. The V call is TRBV9, the J call TRBJ2-7; tentative D call: TRBD2 (5 bases). Per the germline V gene, CDR1 is SGDLS and CDR2 is YYNGEE. The length of the CDR3 is 16 residues. The CDR3 protein is CASSVLGTASSHEQYF. DNA for the CDR3: TGTGCCAGCAGCGTATTGGGTACGGCTAGCTCCCACGAGCAGTACTTC.

This clonotype has a count of ten or more. The chain recombines TRBV7-9 with TRBJ2-7; no clear D gene. The CDR3 consists of 13 residues. V shed 5 bases and J shed 6 bases, with 14 bases lying between them. CDR1 is SEHNR and CDR2 is FQNEAQ in the germline V gene (reference sequence). DNA for the CDR3: TGTGCCAGCAGCCCCGGCAGCCGCAGCGAGCAGTACTTC. It translates to CASSPGSRSEQYF.

V and J are TRBV6-2 or TRBV6-3 and TRBJ1-1; unclear D gene. V shed 6 bases and J shed 1 base, with 9 bases lying between them. CDR1 is MNHEY, CDR2 SVGEGT, per germline. CDR3 length: 13 amino acids. The CDR3 here is CASRFAGNTEAFF. CDR3 DNA sequence: TGTGCCAGCAGATTTGCGGGGAACACTGAAGCTTTCTTT.

Only a few counts were recorded for this clonotype. One base away lies a much larger clone, so this may be a sequencing read error. The genes are TRBV5-1 and TRBJ2-3; D remains ambiguous. The J call may be faulty, since TRBJ1-5 better matches the DNA end. Germline V lookup: CDR1 SGHRS, CDR2 YFSETQ. The CDR3 is made up of 12 amino acids. For the CDR3, the DNA is TGCGCCAGCAGCGCCCGTCGAGATACGCAGCATTTT. Its translation is CASSARRDTQHF.

A remark on this clonotype: A much larger clone sits a single nucleotide away, making a read error possible. The chain links TRBV5-1 to TRBJ2-1; 9 bases are shared with TRBD2. The CDR3 sequence is 15 residues long. Losses at the gene ends were 0 bases for V and 4 bases for J; bases not matched to a gene: 2. Germline CDR1 reads SGHRS; CDR2 reads YFSETQ. The CDR3 region has the DNA TGCGCCAGCAGCTTGGATGCGGGAGGGTACAATGAGCAGTTCTTC. Its protein is CASSLDAGGYNEQFF. Looking up the rest from reference TRBV5-1 and TRBJ2-1 gives the full variable domain: KAGVTQTPRYLIKTRGQQVTLSCSPISGHRSVSWYQQTPGQGLQFLFEYFSETQRNKGNFPGRFSGRQFSNSRSEMNVSTLELGDSALYLCASSLDAGGYNEQFFGPGTRLTVL.

V is TRBV5-1 and J is TRBJ2-7, with D possibly matching TRBD1 (6 bases). Germline CDR1 reads SGHRS; CDR2 reads YFSETQ. The CDR3 consists of 14 residues. The V end was cut by 3 bases, the J end by 4 bases, with 14 bases between. The DNA for the CDR3 is TGCGCCAGCAGCTCTGCGGACAGTTCGTACGAGCAGTACGTC. This codes for CASSSADSSYEQYV.

This clonotype occurred many times. CDR3 nucleotides: TGTGCCAGCAGTTACTATACAGGGTCTGGCTACACCTTC. Amino acids: CASSYYTGSGYTF. The rearrangement uses TRBV6-5 and TRBJ1-2; TRBD1 is a possible D gene (6 bases). Germline CDR1 is MNHEY and CDR2 is SVGAGI. CDR3 length: 13 residues. The ends were cut back, 1 base at V and 7 bases at J, with 10 bases in the middle.